The present TCR beta chain was sequenced within a study of CD8+ T cells in alopecia areata. The treatment: oral pan-JAK inhibitor, 5-10 mg twice daily. V was cut by 8 bases and J by 7 bases, with 17 bases left in between. CDR1 and CDR2 (germline): MNHEY, SMNVEV (reference sequence). This CDR3 has 13 amino acids. RNA was isolated and reverse transcribed to cDNA, the sequencing template. Profiled with immunoSEQ multiplex PCR; TCRdb holds only in-frame clones, not every one. This table holds a few hundred thousand clones, approximately 65% found once. The V call is TRBV27, the J call TRBJ1-2; D might be TRBD1 (6 bases). The sequence was obtained from a human donor with alopecia areata. The sample was CD4+ T cells sorted from blood, taken around week 42, from a patient treated with tofacitinib. CDR3 sequence reads: CASSFVQGSGYTF. CDR3 nucleotide sequence: TGTGCCAGCTCATTTGTACAGGGAAGTGGCTACACCTTC.